What follows is one TCR beta chain and its context. Its antigen target is currently unknown. No much larger clone is present one base from it, and per-base qualities are unavailable. TCRbeta CDR3 regions were amplified from genomic DNA using the immunoSEQ Assay, a bias-controlled multiplex PCR. Regarding the original processing steps: The number of nucleated cells in each sample was estimated by amplification of reference gene primers within the assay. Sequence reads were collapsed and filtered to measure the absolute abundance of every unique TCRbeta CDR3 rearrangement. For each sample, productive Simpson clonality was calculated as the square root of Simpson's diversity index over productive rearrangements. Entries here come from immuneACCESS through TCRdb and include only in-frame sequences with V and J called. Some clones fail to appear in such tables; in the studies checked, an unresolved V gene covers under half of the shortfall, and the cause of the remainder is unknown. V, J and clone size reflect that table, while D and trimming were determined from the DNA. Here the sample has a few hundred thousand clones; approximately 85% occur a single time. About 2% of the sample rests with the top ten.

Via the germline V gene, CDR1 is SNHLY and CDR2 FYNNEI. The CDR3 contains 14 residues, cysteine and phenylalanine counted. The only DNA kept is the CDR3, 42 bases in frame from the first base. A distance of 15 bases separates the germline ends of V and J, which lose 3 bases and 6 bases respectively. The entry originates in a study of blood T cell repertoires in COVID-19 (dated by TCRdb to the early 2020s). Regarding the research as a whole: Collaborator samples came from the United States, Italy and Spain and covered acute and convalescent phases of COVID-19. A freely available public database, intended as a resource for researchers studying the immune response to SARS-CoV-2, is where the repertoires were released. Samples were obtained from the ongoing ImmuneRACE study (first 160 participants) and from 950 to 1,500 subjects provided by 6 global collaborators. Subjects who had been exposed to COVID-19, were actively infected with it, or had recovered from it provided the deeply sampled blood TCRbeta repertoires that made up the dataset. Sample metadata almost always included a de-identified subject ID, COVID-19 status, age in years and sex. The material from the prospective study consisted of cDNA or gDNA derived from T cells, B-cell-depleted T cells, or PBMCs. HLA class I and class II types, where available, came from metadata supplied by the sample provider rather than from assay-based typing. Overall results and qualifications from the work: How much clinical and demographic metadata was included differed by source and by participant, and the metadata was provided uncurated.

Participants in the prospective study were aged roughly 18 to 100 years, lived in about two dozen United States geographic areas, and enrolled through a virtual design. To assign participants to cohorts, the prospective study relied on clinical history that participants themselves reported in a screening survey and a study questionnaire. Recovered participants in ImmuneRACE Cohort 3 were defined as having two consecutive negative NP/OP PCR tests, clearance from a healthcare professional, or resolution of symptoms. In the prospective study, whole blood, serum and a nasopharyngeal or oropharyngeal swab were collected from each participant by mobile phlebotomists. Participants in the prospective study had the option to provide additional blood draws and questionnaires over a roughly two-month period. Prospective study blood samples were shipped either frozen or at room temperature before DNA extraction.

This TCR was sampled from a man under 40 who had recovered from COVID-19. Input material: PBMCs or T cells enriched from blood (not recorded which). The rearranged chain carries TRBV2 and TRBJ2-7; TRBD2 is a weak D gene call, 5 bases matching. DNA sequence: TGTGCCAGCAGTGACCTCACTGAGGGTGTCGAGCAGTACTTC. It translates as CASSDLTEGVEQYF.